This TCR beta chain was identified during a study of identical twins. Points on this clonotype: Its antigen is as yet unknown.

Study results and limitations: In beta out-of-frame sequences, the excess sharing between twins was weaker. Out-of-frame alpha sequences common to twins were enriched for low generation probability. The more abundant beta clonotypes in cord blood had fewer insertions, and memory repertoires did not show this.

In TCRdb, the 5' RACE reads were re-called with MiXCR into one record per CDR3 protein. The sample has around 470,000 distinct CDR3 sequences, more than 13% seen once; the top ten hold around 0.48%. These data were also filed under a second study, of yellow fever vaccine responses in identical twins.

Material for sequencing was CD4+ T cells sorted from blood. The sequence came from a woman aged 18-30 years in good health.

CDR3 protein: CSVEVATGAHEQYF. The DNA of the CDR3 is TGCAGCGTTGAAGTGGCGACAGGGGCCCACGAGCAGTACTTC. This chain joins TRBV29-1 and TRBJ2-7; 8 bases fit TRBD1. Germline-derived CDR1 and CDR2 are SQVTM and ANQGSEA. V shed 1 base, J shed 5 bases, and the junction held 7 bases outside the gene matches. This CDR3 comprises 14 residues.